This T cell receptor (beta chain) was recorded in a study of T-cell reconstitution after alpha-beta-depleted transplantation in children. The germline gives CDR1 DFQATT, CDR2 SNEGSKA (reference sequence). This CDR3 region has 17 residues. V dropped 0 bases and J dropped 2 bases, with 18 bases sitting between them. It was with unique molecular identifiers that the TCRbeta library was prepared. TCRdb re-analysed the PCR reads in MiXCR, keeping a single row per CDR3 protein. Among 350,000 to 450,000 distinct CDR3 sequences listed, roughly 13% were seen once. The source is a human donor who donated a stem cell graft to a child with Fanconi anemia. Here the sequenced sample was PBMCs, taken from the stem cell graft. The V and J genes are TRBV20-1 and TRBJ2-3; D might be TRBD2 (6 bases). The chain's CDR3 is CSARDPAGRIHTDTQYF. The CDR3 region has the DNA TGCAGTGCTAGAGATCCCGCGGGGAGGATTCACACAGATACGCAGTATTTT.